The present T cell receptor beta chain was sequenced within a study of monozygotic twins with inflammatory bowel disease. Study observations and caveats: The results supported no single strong signal or clonotype associated with IBD. The inverse Simpson measure of TCRbeta diversity was lower in IBD patients than in healthy co-twins.

The CDR3 is made up of 13 amino acids. Germline CDR1 and CDR2: DFQATT and SNEGSKA (reference sequence). Blood was drawn at around 2.5 ml per donor. For both chains, the TCRalpha and TCRbeta cDNA went through two nested PCRs of approximately 16 and 9 cycles. Reprocessing the 5' RACE reads, TCRdb reports a single entry for every CDR3 protein and omits DNA. This specimen shows about 330,000 distinct CDR3 sequences; the ten leading clones hold around 2%. As concerns this clonotype: What it binds is unknown.

The sequencing sample was made of blood. The TCR was taken from a human donor with ulcerative colitis or Crohn's disease, or a healthy co-twin of an affected twin (not recorded which). The chain recombines TRBV20-1 with TRBJ1-1; TCRdb's D gene call, TRBD1, goes unchecked for lack of DNA. CDR3 protein: CSAEDSPNTEAFF.